This T cell receptor (beta chain) was recorded in a study of OX40 agonist ivuxolimab in advanced cancers. General notes on the study: Ivuxolimab was an agonistic, fully human IgG2 monoclonal antibody directed against OX40 (CD134), a costimulatory receptor. Intravenous ivuxolimab was administered to patients every 2 weeks at six dose levels: 0.01, 0.1, 0.3, 1.5, 3 and 10 mg/kg. Of the approximately 50 dose-escalation patients, hepatocellular carcinoma was present in approximately 20, melanoma in roughly 15, renal cell carcinoma in 9 and head and neck cancer in 9. The dose-escalation cohort was roughly 83% male with a mean age of about 60 years, ranging from roughly 20 to 80. Patients were allowed to have had prior anti-PD-1, anti-PD-L1 or anti-CTLA-4 therapy, and 40% of the dose-escalation patients had been treated with checkpoint inhibitors. Partial responses occurred in three dose-escalation patients, of whom one had hepatocellular carcinoma and two had cutaneous melanoma. The purpose of peripheral TCRbeta sequencing was to test whether ivuxolimab changed TCR sequence diversity and led to clonal T-cell expansion. The monotherapy dose-escalation portion (N of about 47 patients) of the phase I ivuxolimab trial is reported in the paper.

For sequencing of the TCRbeta CDR3 region, genomic DNA was extracted from the sorted cells. The immunoSEQ Assay was used for sequencing of TCRbeta CDR3 regions. TCRdb took over this immuneACCESS table, retaining in-frame rearrangements with V and J assigned. Such tables are incomplete; in checked studies, under half of the missing clones stem from an unresolved V gene, and the remainder is unexplained. This sample has 150,000 to 170,000 clones in its table, and around 94% of those were observed once. About 0.31% of the sample comes from the top ten. The germline V gene provides CDR1 MNHEY and CDR2 SVGAGI. At the junction V is shortened by 4 bases and J by 4 bases; bases outside the gene matches: 2. The CDR3 starts with the cysteine, ends with the phenylalanine, and has 14 residues. The DNA shown is the 42-base CDR3, in frame from base 1. Here is what the overall study found, with its caveats: In the 0.1-3.0 mg/kg groups, partial responders were among the patients with the lowest normalized peripheral clonal expansion, particularly in CD8+ T cells. On average, CD8+ T cells showed more expanded clones than CD4+ T cells after ivuxolimab. Clonal expansion of both CD4+ and CD8+ blood T cells was observed from baseline to week 6 at doses 0.1 to 3.0 mg/kg. Low levels of normalized T-cell clonal expansion were also shown by some nonresponding patients. Which antigens the clonally expanded peripheral T cells were specific for was not determined.

Concerning this clone itself: The target of this receptor is not known. No base quality values were provided; no much bigger clone lies one nucleotide off.

Patients with autoimmune disease history or receiving systemic immunosuppression were excluded from the trial. Peripheral blood for TCR sequencing was drawn from every dose cohort at baseline, at cycle 4 day 1 and at cycle 7 day 1. The samples were drawn from a first-in-human, open-label, multicenter phase I dose-escalation trial of ivuxolimab. Adults with locally advanced or metastatic head and neck squamous cell, hepatocellular, melanoma or renal cell carcinoma were enrolled in the trial. Before TCR sequencing, CD4+ T cells and CD8+ T cells were sorted from peripheral blood as separate populations.

The chain is assembled from TRBV6-5 and TRBJ2-3; 10 central bases correspond to TRBD2. Sequencing used CD4+ or CD8+ T cells sorted from blood, obtained in a trial of the OX40 agonist ivuxolimab. The clonotype was recovered from an adult with an advanced solid tumor such as melanoma, head and neck, liver or kidney cancer. The CDR3: CASSSSGGPDTQYF. The sequence in DNA is TGTGCCAGCAGTTCTAGCGGGGGCCCAGATACGCAGTATTTT.